Below, 8 T cell receptor beta chains from the same sample are listed, as sequenced in a study of shared clonotypes between healthy human individuals. Generated by immunoSEQ multiplex PCR, the TCRdb table keeps only in-frame clones and is missing some. Of 2 million to 2.5 million clones listed, 85% to 95% were seen once; the top ten hold 0.37%. The sequenced sample was naive CD4+ T cells from PBMCs. As for subset: CD45RA+ positively selected. The receptors derive from a man aged 18 to 29 in good health. Some clones in this sample may be carry-over from other donors' samples.

The V and J genes are TRBV10-3 and TRBJ2-2, with a weak D call TRBD2 (5 bases). The V gene's germline CDR1 is ENHRY and CDR2 SYGVKD. The V and J ends lost 7 bases and 0 bases respectively, with 9 bases between them. This CDR3 has 14 residues. As DNA, the CDR3 is TGTGCCATCAACGGGGTCGCGAACACCGGGGAGCTGTTTTTT. Its translation: CAINGVANTGELFF.

The chain links TRBV11-1 to TRBJ2-7; no definite D call. V lost 5 bases, J lost 3 bases, and 17 bases lay in between. The length of the CDR3 is 15 residues. The germline V gene encodes CDR1 SGHAT and CDR2 FQDESV (reference sequence). For the CDR3, the DNA is TGTGCCAGCAGCCTCTCATCCGGTTTACGCTACGAGCAGTACTTC. Protein sequence: CASSLSSGLRYEQYF. Using reference TRBV11-1 and TRBJ2-7 for the parts outside the CDR3, the full variable domain is EAEVAQSPRYKITEKSQAVAFWCDPISGHATLYWYRQILGQGPELLVQFQDESVVDDSQLPKDRFSAERLKGVDSTLKIQPAELGDSAMYLCASSLSSGLRYEQYFGPGTRLTVT.

This CDR3 reads CASSTGETQYF. The CDR3 DNA follows: TGTGCCAGCAGTACGGGAGAGACCCAGTACTTC. J is TRBJ2-5 and V is TRBV6-6; D remains ambiguous. V was shortened by 5 bases and J by 4 bases, with 5 bases between the two germline ends. Germline V gene data show CDR1 as MNHNY and CDR2 as SVGAGI (reference sequence). The CDR3 length is 11 residues.

The chain couples TRBV19 to TRBJ2-7, with D perhaps TRBD1 (5 bases). This CDR3 has 13 amino acids. The germline V gene encodes CDR1 LNHDA and CDR2 SQIVND (reference sequence). The germline V and J ends were trimmed by 7 bases and 4 bases, with 14 bases remaining between them. CDR3 sequence reads: CASTHPQGYEQYF. The CDR3 DNA sequence: TGTGCCAGTACCCATCCGCAGGGTTACGAGCAGTACTTC.

The genes are TRBV5-1 and TRBJ2-5; 9 positions agree with TRBD1. The CDR3 runs 18 residues. Per germline, CDR1 SGHRS and CDR2 YFSETQ. V lost 4 bases and J lost 2; bases outside the gene matches: 15. CDR3 amino acids: CASSPGTGPVGTQETQYF. In DNA form, the CDR3 reads TGCGCCAGCAGCCCGGGGACAGGGCCCGTGGGGACGCAAGAGACCCAGTACTTC.

J is TRBJ2-7 and V is TRBV4-1; TRBD2 might be the D (5 bases). Germline CDR1 is MGHRA and CDR2 is YSYEKL. The CDR3 extends over 13 amino acids. The germline V and J ends were trimmed by 6 bases and 1 base, with 10 bases remaining between them. CDR3 residues: CASRASSSYEQYF. CDR3 bases: TGCGCCAGCAGGGCTAGCAGTTCCTACGAGCAGTACTTC.

The gene calls are TRBV29-1 and TRBJ1-2; TRBD1 is a possible D gene (5 bases). This CDR3 region has 12 residues. CDR1 SQVTM and CDR2 ANQGSEA come from the germline V gene. V shed 0 bases and J shed 7 bases, with 9 bases lying between them. Written as DNA, the CDR3 is TGCAGCGTTGAAGATTTTGGGGGTGGCTACACCTTC. Its protein product is CSVEDFGGGYTF.

V usage is TRBV28 and J usage is TRBJ1-1; D perhaps matches TRBD1 (6 bases). Germline CDR1 reads MDHEN; CDR2 reads SYDVKM. There are 16 residues in the CDR3. V was trimmed by 6 bases and J by 1 base, leaving 18 bases between them. CDR3 DNA sequence: TGTGCCAGCAGCCGAGGGGGAGGGGGAACGAACACTGAAGCTTTCTTT. This translates into CASSRGGGGTNTEAFF.